This entry describes one T cell receptor beta chain. Original processing methods: Amplification from reference gene primers served as the basis for estimated nucleated cell counts. TCRdb's table, derived via immunoSEQ multiplex PCR, lists solely in-frame clones and lacks some. V and J calls and clone size are as listed in that table; D and trimming were resolved from the DNA. In the table there are 55,000 to 65,000 clones, more than 90% of which are singletons. The sample belongs to a study of blood T cell repertoires in COVID-19. Study-wide context: Samples of COVID-19 (acute and convalescent) were obtained from the United States, Italy and Spain. T cells, B-cell-depleted T cells, or PBMCs provided the cDNA or gDNA that served as material.

The CDR3 sequence is 15 residues long. The sequence derives from a man aged 55-75 years with acute or convalescent COVID-19. Sequenced sample: peripheral blood. J is TRBJ1-4 and V is TRBV21-1. TRBV21-1 is a listed pseudogene. CDR3 DNA sequence: TGTGCCAGCGACGGGAGGGATAAGGTTGCCGAAAAACTGTTTTTT. This encodes CASDGRDKVAEKLFF.